This T cell receptor beta chain was found in a study of T cells in Graves' hyperthyroidism and ophthalmopathy. Regarding the study as a whole: Among thyroid clonotypes expanded above 0.001, most also appeared in blood.

Hyperthyroidism patients were newly diagnosed, had disease duration under 2 months, and were aged 18 to 65 years. Extraction of PBMCs used approximately 10 ml of fresh peripheral blood. Germline lookup yields CDR1 KGHDR and CDR2 SFDVKD. The CDR3 has 19 amino acids. The V end lost 5 bases, the J end lost 4 bases, and 28 bases lay between the germline ends. The investigators amplified TCR beta CDR3 regions from RNA transcripts. First-round RT-PCR with HTBI primers amplified the TCR CDR3 region. Via MiXCR, TCRdb re-called the multiplex PCR reads, giving one row per CDR3 protein. This table holds about 160,000 distinct CDR3 sequences, just under 9.5% found once. This clonotype was counted many times. Its target is unknown.

Source material: blood. This TCR derives from a woman between 18 and 29 years old with Graves' hyperthyroidism that later progressed to Graves' ophthalmopathy. The gene calls are TRBV24-1 and TRBJ1-2; a possible D gene is TRBD1 (6 bases). The CDR3 spells CATSGPTSGSLGTTYGYTF. The CDR3 DNA reads TGTGCCACCAGTGGCCCCACCAGTGGGTCGCTCGGGACAACCTATGGCTACACCTTC.